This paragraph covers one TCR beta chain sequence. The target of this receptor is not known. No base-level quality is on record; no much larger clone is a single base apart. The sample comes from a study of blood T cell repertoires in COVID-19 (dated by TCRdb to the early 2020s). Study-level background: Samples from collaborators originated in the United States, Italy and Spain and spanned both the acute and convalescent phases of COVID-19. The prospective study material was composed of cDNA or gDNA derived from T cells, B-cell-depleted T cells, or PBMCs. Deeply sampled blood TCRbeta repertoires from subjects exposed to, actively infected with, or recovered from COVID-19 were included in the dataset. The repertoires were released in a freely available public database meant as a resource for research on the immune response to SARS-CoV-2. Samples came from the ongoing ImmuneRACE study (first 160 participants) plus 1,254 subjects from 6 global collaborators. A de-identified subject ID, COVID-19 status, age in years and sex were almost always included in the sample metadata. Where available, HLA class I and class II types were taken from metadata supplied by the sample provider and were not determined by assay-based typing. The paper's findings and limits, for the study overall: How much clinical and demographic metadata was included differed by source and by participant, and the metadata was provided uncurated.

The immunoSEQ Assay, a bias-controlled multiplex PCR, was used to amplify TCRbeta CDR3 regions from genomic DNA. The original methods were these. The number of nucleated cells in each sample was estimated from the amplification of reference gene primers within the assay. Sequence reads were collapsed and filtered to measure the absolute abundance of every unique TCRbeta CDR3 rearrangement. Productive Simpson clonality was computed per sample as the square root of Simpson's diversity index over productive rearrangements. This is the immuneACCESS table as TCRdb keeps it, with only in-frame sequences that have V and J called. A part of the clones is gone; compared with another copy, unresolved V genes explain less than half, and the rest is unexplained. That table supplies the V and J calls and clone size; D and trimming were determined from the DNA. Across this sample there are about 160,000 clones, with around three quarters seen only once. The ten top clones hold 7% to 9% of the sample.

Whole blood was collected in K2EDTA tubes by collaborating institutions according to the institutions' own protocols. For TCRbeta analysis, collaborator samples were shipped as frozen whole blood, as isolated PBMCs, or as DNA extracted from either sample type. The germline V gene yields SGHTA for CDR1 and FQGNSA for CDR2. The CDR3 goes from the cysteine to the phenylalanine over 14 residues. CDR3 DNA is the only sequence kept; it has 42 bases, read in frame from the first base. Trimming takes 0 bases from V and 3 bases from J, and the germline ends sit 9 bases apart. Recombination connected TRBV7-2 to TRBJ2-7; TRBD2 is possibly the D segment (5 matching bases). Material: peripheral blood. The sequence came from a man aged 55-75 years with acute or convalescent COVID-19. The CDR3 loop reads CASSLASVYYEQYF. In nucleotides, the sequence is TGTGCCAGCAGCTTAGCTAGCGTTTACTACGAGCAGTACTTC.